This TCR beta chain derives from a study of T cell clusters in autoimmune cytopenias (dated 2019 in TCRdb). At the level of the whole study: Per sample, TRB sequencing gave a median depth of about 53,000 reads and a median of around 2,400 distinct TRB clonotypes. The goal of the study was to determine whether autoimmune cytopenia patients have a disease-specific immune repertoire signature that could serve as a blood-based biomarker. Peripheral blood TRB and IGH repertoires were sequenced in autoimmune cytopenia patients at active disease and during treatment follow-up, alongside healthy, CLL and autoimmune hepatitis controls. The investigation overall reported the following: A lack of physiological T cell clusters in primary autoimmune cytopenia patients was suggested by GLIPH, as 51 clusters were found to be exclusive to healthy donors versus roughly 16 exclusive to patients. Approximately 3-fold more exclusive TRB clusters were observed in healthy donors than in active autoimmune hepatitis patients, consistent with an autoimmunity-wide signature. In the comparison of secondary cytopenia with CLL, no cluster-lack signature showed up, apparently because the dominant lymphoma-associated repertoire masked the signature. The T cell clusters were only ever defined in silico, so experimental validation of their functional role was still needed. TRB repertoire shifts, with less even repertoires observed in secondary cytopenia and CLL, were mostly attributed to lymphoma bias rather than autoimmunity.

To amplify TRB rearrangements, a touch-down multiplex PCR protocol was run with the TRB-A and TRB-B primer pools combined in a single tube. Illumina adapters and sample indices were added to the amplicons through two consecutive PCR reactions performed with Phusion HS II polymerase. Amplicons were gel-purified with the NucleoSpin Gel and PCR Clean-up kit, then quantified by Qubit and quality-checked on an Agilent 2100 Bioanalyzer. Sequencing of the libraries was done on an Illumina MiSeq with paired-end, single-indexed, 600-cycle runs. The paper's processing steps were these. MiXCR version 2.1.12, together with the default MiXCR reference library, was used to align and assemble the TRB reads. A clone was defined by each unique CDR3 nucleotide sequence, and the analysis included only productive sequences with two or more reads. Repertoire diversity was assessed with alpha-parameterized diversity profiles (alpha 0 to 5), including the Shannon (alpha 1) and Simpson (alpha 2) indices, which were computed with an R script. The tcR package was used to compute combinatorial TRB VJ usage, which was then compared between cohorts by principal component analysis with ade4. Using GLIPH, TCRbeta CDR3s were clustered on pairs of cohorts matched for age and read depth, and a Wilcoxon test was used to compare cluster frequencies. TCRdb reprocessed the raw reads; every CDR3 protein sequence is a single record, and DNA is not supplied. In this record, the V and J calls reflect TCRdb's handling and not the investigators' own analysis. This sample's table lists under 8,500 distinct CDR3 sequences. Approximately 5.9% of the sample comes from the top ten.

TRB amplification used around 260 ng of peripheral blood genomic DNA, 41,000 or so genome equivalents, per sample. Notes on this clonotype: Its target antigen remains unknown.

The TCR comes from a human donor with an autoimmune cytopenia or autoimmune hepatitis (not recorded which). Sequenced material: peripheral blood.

The CDR3 reads as follows: CASRPPGLYYGYTF. The V and J segments used are TRBV13 and TRBJ1-2; TCRdb outputs TRBD1, but without DNA this stays unchecked. Looking up the germline V gene (reference sequence) yields CDR1 PRHDT and CDR2 FYEKMQ. The CDR3, from cysteine to phenylalanine, totals 14 residues. No DNA appears here.